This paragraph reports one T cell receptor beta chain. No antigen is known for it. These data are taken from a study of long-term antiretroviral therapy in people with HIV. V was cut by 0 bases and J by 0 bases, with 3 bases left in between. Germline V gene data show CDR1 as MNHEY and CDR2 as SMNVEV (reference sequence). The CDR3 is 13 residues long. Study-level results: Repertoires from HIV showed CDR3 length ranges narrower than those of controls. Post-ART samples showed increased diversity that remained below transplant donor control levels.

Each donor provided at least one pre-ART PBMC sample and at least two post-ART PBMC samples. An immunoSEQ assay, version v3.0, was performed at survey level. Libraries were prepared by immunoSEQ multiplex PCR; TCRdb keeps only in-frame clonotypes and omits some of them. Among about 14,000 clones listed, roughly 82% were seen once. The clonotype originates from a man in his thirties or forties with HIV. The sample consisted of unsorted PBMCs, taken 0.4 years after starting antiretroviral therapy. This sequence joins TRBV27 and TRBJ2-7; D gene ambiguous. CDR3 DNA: TGTGCCAGCAGTTTATCGGTCTCCTACGAGCAGTACTTC. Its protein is CASSLSVSYEQYF.